What follows is one T cell receptor (beta chain) and its context. A much bigger clone sits one base away, suggesting this may be a read error. These data come from a study of T cells after yellow fever vaccination. One entry per CDR3 protein, called by TCRdb with MiXCR from the 5' RACE reads. The sample includes some 4,500 distinct CDR3 sequences, 7.8% of them seen just once. The V gene lost 5 bases and the J gene lost 5 bases, with 16 bases spanning the gap. The CDR3 covers 15 residues. Germline CDR1 MGHRA, CDR2 YSYEKL. The source was PBMCs, either bulk or a sorted T-cell subset (CD4+, CD8+, memory, or dextramer-sorted; not recorded which), collected around 45 days after the first yellow fever vaccination. The V gene is TRBV4-1, the J gene TRBJ1-5; the D gene is possibly TRBD1 (5 bases). This clonotype was sampled from a man younger than 35 who received the YFV17D yellow fever vaccine. The CDR3 bases are TGCGCCAGCAGCTTCGCCGGGGCCGTGTATCAGCCCCAGCATTTT. It is translated as CASSFAGAVYQPQHF.